Described below is a single T cell receptor (beta chain) sequence and its context. The sample belongs to a study of shared clonotypes between healthy human individuals. Terminally differentiated effector memory CD45RA+ cells were left out of the naive CD8 fraction, which was CD45RO-negative and positively selected for CCR7. V was pared by 3 bases and J by 2 bases, with 12 bases between. The V gene's germline CDR1 is MDHEN and CDR2 SYDVKM. The CDR3 is 15 residues long. The assay was immunoSEQ multiplex PCR, and TCRdb's table has in-frame clones only and misses some. The profile shows approximately 650,000 clones, roughly 95% of them singletons.

The source is a woman aged 25 to 39 in good health. Sample: naive CD8+ T cells sorted from blood. The V and J genes are TRBV28 and TRBJ2-3; weak D call: TRBD1 (6 bases). The DNA for the CDR3 is TGTGCCAGCAGTTTTTTGCAGGGGACCACAGATACGCAGTATTTT. It yields the protein CASSFLQGTTDTQYF.